One TCR beta chain is described in this entry. Germline CDR1 and CDR2: SGHNT and YYREEE (reference sequence). V lost 3 bases, J lost 2 bases, and 7 bases stayed unmatched. The CDR3 consists of 15 residues. The data were obtained in a study of blood T cell repertoires in COVID-19. Study summary: COVID-19 samples, acute and convalescent, were from the United States, Italy and Spain.

In the source study's methods: Amplification of reference gene primers provided the estimated nucleated cell counts. The method was immunoSEQ multiplex PCR; TCRdb's version includes in-frame clones alone and lacks a portion of them. V, J and clone size reflect that table, while D and trimming were determined from the DNA. The table lists 200,000 or so clones, about 90% of them singletons. Enrollment of patients from Seattle took place during active infection, with longitudinal follow-up. Source material: peripheral blood. This TCR came from a man aged 55-75 years with COVID-19, enrolled during active disease. The genes are TRBV5-4 and TRBJ2-5; 7 nucleotides agree with TRBD2. The CDR3 bases are TGTGCCAGCAGCTCATTCACTAGCGTACAAGAGACCCAGTACTTC. It yields the protein CASSSFTSVQETQYF.